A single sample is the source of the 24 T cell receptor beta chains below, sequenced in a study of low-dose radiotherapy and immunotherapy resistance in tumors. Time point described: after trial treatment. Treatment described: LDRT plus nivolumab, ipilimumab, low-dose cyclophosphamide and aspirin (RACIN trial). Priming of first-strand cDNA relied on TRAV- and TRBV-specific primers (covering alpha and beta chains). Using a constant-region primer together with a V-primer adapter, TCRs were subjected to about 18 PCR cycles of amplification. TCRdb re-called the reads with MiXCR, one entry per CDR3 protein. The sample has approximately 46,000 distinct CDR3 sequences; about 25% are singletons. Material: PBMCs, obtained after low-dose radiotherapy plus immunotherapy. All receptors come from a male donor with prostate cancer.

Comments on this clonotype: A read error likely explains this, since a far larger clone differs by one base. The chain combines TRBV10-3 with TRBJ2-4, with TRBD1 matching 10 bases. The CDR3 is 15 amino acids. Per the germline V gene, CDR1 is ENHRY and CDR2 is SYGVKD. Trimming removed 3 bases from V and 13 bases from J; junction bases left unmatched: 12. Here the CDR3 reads CAISDSDRGVNEQYF. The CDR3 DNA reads TGTGCCATCAGTGACTCGGACAGGGGGGTCAATGAGCAGTACTTC.

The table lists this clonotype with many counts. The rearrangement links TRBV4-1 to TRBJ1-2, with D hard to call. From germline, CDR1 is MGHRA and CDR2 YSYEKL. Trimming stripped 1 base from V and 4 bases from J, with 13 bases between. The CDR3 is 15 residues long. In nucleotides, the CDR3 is TGCGCCAGCAGCCAAGTAACCCTGAGGACCTATGGCTACACCTTC. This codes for CASSQVTLRTYGYTF.

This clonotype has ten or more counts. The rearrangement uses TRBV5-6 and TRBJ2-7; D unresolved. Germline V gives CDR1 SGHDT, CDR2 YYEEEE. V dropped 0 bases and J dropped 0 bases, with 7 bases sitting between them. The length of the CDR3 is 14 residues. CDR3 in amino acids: CASSLGLSSYEQYF. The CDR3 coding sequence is TGTGCCAGCAGCTTGGGTCTTAGCTCCTACGAGCAGTACTTC.

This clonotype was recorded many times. The CDR3: CASSYSRWARDRATGELFF. The CDR3 nucleotides read TGTGCCAGCAGTTACTCGCGATGGGCCCGGGACAGGGCCACCGGGGAGCTGTTTTTT. The chain links TRBV6-2 or TRBV6-3 to TRBJ2-2; 9 nucleotides line up with TRBD1. The ends lost 0 bases at V and 4 bases at J; junction bases unmatched: 12. Germline V gives CDR1 MNHEY, CDR2 SVGEGT. The CDR3 has 19 amino acids.

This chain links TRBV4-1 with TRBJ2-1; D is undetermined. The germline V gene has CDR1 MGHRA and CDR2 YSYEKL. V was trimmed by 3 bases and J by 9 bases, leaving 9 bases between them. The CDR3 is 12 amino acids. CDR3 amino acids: CASSHVGPEQFF. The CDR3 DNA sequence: TGCGCCAGCAGCCATGTAGGGCCTGAGCAGTTCTTC.

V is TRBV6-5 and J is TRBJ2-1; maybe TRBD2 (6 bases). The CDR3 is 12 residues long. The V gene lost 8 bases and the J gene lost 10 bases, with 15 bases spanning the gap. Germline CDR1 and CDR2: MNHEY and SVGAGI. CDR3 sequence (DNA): TGTGCCAGCTGCCGGGACTTTAGGGAGCAGTTCTTC. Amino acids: CASCRDFREQFF.

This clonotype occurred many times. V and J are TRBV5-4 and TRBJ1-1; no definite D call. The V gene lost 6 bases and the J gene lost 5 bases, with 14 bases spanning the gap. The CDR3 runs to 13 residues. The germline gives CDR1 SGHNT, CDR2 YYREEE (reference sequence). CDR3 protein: CASTLGWGTEAFF. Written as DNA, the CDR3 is TGTGCCAGCACCCTTGGCTGGGGTACTGAAGCTTTCTTT.

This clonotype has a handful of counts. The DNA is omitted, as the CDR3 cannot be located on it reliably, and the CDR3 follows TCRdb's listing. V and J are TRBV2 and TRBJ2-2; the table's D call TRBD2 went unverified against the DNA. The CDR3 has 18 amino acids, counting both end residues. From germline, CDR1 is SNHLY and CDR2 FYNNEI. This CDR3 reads CASSPDGRSTGELFFFFF.

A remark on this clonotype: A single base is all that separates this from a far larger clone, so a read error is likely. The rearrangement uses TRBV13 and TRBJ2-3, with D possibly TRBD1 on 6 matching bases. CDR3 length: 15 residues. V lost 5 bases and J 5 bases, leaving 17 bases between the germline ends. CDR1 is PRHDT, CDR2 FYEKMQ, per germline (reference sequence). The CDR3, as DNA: TGTGCCAGCAGCACAGGGCAGGGTGGGAAAGATACGCAGTATTTT. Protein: CASSTGQGGKDTQYF.

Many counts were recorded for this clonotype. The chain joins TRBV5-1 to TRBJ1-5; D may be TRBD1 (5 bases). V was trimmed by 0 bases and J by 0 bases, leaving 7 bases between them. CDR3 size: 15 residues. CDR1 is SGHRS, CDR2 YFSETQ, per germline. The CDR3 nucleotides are TGCGCCAGCAGCTTGGAAGGGGATAGCAATCAGCCCCAGCATTTT. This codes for CASSLEGDSNQPQHF.

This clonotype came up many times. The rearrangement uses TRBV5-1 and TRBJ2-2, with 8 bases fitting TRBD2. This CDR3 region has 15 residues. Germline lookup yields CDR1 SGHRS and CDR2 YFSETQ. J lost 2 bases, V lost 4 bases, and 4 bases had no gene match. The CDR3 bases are TGCGCCAGCAGCCACGGACTAGCCAACACCGGGGAGCTGTTTTTT. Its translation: CASSHGLANTGELFF.

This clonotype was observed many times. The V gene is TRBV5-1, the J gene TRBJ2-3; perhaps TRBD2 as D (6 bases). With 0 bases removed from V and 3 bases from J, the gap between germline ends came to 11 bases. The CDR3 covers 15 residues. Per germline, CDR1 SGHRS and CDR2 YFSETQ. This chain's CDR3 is CASSLGQRVTDTQYF. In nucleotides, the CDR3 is TGCGCCAGCAGCTTGGGGCAGCGGGTGACAGATACGCAGTATTTT.

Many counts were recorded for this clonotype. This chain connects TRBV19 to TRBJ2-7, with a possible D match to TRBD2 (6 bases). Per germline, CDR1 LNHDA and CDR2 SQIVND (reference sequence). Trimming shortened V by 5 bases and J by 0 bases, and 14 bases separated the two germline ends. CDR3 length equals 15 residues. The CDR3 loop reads CASSWSPGLSYEQYF. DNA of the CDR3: TGTGCCAGTAGTTGGTCACCGGGACTCTCCTACGAGCAGTACTTC.

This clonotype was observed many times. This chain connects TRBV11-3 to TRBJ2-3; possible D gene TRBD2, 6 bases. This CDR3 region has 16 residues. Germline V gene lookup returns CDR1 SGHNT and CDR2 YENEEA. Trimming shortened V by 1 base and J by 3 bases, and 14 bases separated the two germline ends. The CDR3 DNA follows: TGTGCCAGCAGCTTAGGGTTCAGGGAGGAAACAGATACGCAGTATTTT. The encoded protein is CASSLGFREETDTQYF.

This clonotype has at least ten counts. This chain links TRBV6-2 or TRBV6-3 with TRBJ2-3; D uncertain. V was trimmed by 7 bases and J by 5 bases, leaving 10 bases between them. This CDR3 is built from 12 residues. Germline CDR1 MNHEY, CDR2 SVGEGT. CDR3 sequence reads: CASKSPKDTQYF. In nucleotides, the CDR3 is TGTGCCAGCAAGAGCCCGAAAGATACGCAGTATTTT.

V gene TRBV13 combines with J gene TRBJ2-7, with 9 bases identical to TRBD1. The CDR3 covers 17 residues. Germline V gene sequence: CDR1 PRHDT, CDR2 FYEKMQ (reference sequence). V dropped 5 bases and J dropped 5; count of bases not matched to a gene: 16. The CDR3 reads CASSVGYRDRAFDEQYF. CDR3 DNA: TGTGCCAGCAGCGTCGGCTACCGGGACAGGGCTTTCGACGAGCAGTACTTC.

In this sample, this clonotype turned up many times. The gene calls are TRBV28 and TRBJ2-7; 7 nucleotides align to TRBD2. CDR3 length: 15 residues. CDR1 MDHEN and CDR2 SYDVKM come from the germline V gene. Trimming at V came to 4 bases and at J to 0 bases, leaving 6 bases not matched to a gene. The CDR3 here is CASSSVGGSSYEQYF. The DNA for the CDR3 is TGTGCCAGCAGTTCCGTCGGCGGGAGCTCCTACGAGCAGTACTTC. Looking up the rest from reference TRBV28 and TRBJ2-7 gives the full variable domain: DVKVTQSSRYLVKRTGEKVFLECVQDMDHENMFWYRQDPGLGLRLIYFSYDVKMKEKGDIPEGYSVSREKKERFSLILESASTNQTSMYLCASSSVGGSSYEQYFGPGTRLTVT.

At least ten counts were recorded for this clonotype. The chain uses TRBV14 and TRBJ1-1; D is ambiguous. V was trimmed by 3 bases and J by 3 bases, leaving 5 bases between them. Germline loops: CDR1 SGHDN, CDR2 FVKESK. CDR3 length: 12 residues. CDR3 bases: TGTGCCAGCAGCCACCAGTACACTGAAGCTTTCTTT. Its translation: CASSHQYTEAFF.

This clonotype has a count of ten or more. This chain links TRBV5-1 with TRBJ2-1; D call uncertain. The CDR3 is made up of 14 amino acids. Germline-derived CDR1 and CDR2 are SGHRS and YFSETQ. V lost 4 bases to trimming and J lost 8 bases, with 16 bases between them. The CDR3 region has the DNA TGCGCCAGCAGCCCCGAGACCCAACCCTATGAGCAGTTCTTC. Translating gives CASSPETQPYEQFF.

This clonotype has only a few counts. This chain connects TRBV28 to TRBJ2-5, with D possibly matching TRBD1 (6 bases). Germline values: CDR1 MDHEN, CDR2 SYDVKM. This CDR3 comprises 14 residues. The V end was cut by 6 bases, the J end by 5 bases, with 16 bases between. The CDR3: CASRRAIRGETQYF. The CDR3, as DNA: TGTGCCAGCAGACGGGCTATTAGGGGGGAGACCCAGTACTTC.

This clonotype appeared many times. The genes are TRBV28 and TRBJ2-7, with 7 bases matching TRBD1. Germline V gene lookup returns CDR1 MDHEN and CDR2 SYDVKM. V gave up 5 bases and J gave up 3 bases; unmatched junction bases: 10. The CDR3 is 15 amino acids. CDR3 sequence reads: CASSPPGTVGYEQYF. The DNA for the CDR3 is TGTGCCAGCAGTCCCCCCGGGACAGTTGGCTACGAGCAGTACTTC.

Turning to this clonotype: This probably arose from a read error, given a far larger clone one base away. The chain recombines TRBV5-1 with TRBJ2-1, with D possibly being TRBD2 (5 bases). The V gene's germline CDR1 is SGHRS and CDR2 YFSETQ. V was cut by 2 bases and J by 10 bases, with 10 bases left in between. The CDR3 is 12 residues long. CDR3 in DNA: TGCGCCAGCAGCTTTTCTAGCAGCGAGCAGTTCTTC. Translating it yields CASSFSSSEQFF.

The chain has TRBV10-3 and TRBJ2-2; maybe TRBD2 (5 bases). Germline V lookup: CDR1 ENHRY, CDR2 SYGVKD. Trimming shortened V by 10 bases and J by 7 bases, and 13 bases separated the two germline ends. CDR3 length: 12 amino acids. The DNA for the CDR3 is TGTGCCACGCACTTCGCGGGCGGGGAGCTGTTTTTT. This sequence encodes CATHFAGGELFF.

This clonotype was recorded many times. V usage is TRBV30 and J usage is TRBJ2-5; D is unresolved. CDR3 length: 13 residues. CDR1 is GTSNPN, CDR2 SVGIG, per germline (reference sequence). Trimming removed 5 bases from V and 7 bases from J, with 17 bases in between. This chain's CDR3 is CAWRLYPMGTQYF. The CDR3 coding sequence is TGTGCCTGGCGTTTGTACCCAATGGGGACCCAGTACTTC.